Below, 25 T cell receptor beta chains from the same sample are listed, as sequenced in a study of kidney transplant recipient with SARS-CoV-2 infection. TCRdb reprocessed the reads with MiXCR, giving one entry per CDR3 protein. The sample holds 200,000 to 300,000 distinct CDR3 sequences, about 28% seen once. The sequencing here drew on a blood sample, taken at baseline and on day 111 from a kidney transplant recipient. Every receptor here comes from a male patient aged 25-45 years who had COVID-19 and was a kidney transplant recipient. Some T cells may be provided by the graft donor.

This clonotype was counted many times. CDR3 loop: CASSKQGPYYGYTF. CDR3 DNA: TGTGCCAGCAGCAAACAGGGGCCCTACTATGGCTACACCTTC. The chain carries TRBV14 and TRBJ1-2; 7 bases agree with TRBD1. CDR1 SGHDN and CDR2 FVKESK come from the germline V gene. The CDR3 spans 14 residues. V was clipped by 5 bases and J by 3 bases; unmatched bases: 6.

This clonotype was counted at least ten times. This chain uses TRBV13 with TRBJ2-7, with TRBD2 identical over 13 bases. The CDR3 is 15 residues long. Germline V gene sequence: CDR1 PRHDT, CDR2 FYEKMQ (reference sequence). V lost 5 bases and J lost 6; bases outside the gene matches: 7. The CDR3 reads CASSQDGLAGAEQYF. The CDR3 coding sequence is TGTGCCAGCAGCCAAGACGGACTAGCGGGGGCCGAGCAGTACTTC.

This clonotype was seen repeatedly, ten times or more. This rearrangement joins TRBV3-1 to TRBJ2-5; D unresolved. V lost 5 bases and J lost 5, with 24 bases in between. The germline V gene encodes CDR1 LGHDT and CDR2 YNNKEL (reference sequence). The length of the CDR3 is 17 residues. In DNA, the CDR3 is TGTGCCAGCAGCAGGTCGAGTCCCATTTCTTTCTCTGAGACCCAGTACTTC. Translation: CASSRSSPISFSETQYF.

There are a few counts of this clonotype. The chain employs TRBV20-1 and TRBJ2-1, with 8 positions matching TRBD2. The CDR3 extends over 15 amino acids. With 4 bases clipped from V and 0 bases from J, the junction kept 5 bases outside the gene matches. CDR1 and CDR2 from the germline V gene are DFQATT and SNEGSKA (reference sequence). The CDR3 DNA follows: TGCAGTGCTAACGGGAGGGCCCCCTCCTACAATGAGCAGTTCTTC. Its protein product is CSANGRAPSYNEQFF.

With respect to this clonotype: A much larger clone lies one base from this, so it may be a read error. This rearrangement joins TRBV5-4 to TRBJ1-2, with 7 nucleotides matching TRBD1. Germline CDR1 reads SGHNT; CDR2 reads YYREEE (reference sequence). This CDR3 contains 13 residues. The CDR3 nucleotides read TGTGCCAGCAGCCAGGGGGGTAGCTATGGCTGCACCTTC. Translated, it gives CASSQGGSYGCTF.

The chain uses TRBV7-2 and TRBJ2-1; D gene uncertain. Trimming took off 6 bases at V and 7 bases at J, with 10 bases between the two ends. Germline V gene data show CDR1 as SGHTA and CDR2 as FQGNSA. The CDR3 extends over 12 amino acids. The CDR3 is CASRKDLNEQFF. The CDR3 nucleotides are TGTGCCAGCAGAAAAGATCTGAATGAGCAGTTCTTC.

This chain links TRBV27 with TRBJ1-6; 7 nucleotides match TRBD1. CDR1 MNHEY and CDR2 SMNVEV come from the germline V gene (reference sequence). This CDR3 contains 17 residues. The V and J ends lost 6 bases and 0 bases, in that order; junction bases with no gene match: 8. The DNA for the CDR3 is TGTGCCAGCAGAGACGGGACAGAGGCCTCCTATAATTCACCCCTCCACTTT. Translating gives CASRDGTEASYNSPLHF.

This clonotype showed up many times. CDR3 sequence reads: CASRGTGASNQPQHF. Written as DNA, the CDR3 is TGTGCCAGCAGGGGGACCGGGGCGAGCAATCAGCCCCAGCATTTT. The rearrangement uses TRBV12-3 or TRBV12-4 and TRBJ1-5; D might be TRBD1 (5 bases). V lost 6 bases to trimming and J lost 1 base, with 13 bases between them. There are 15 residues in the CDR3.

This clonotype was observed many times. The V call is TRBV25-1, the J call TRBJ1-2; D is ambiguous. With 5 bases removed from V and 4 bases from J, the gap between germline ends came to 23 bases. Germline CDR1 reads MGHDK; CDR2 reads SYGVNS. The CDR3 has 17 amino acids. The CDR3 DNA sequence: TGTGCCAGCAGTATACAGAGAGAACTGGGAAAGACCTATGGCTACACCTTC. Translation gives CASSIQRELGKTYGYTF.

This clonotype was counted ten times or more. The chain couples TRBV12-5 to TRBJ1-2; D possibly corresponds to TRBD1 (5 bases). The length of the CDR3 is 17 residues. Germline CDR1 is LGHNT and CDR2 is FRNRAP. Trimming left V 5 bases short and J 4 bases short, with 23 bases between. CDR3: CASGTTVLQGKTYGYTF. CDR3 coding DNA: TGTGCTAGTGGTACTACCGTTTTGCAGGGAAAGACCTATGGCTACACCTTC.

This clonotype was seen more than once but under ten times. The chain couples TRBV7-9 to TRBJ2-3, with no clear D. The CDR3 has 13 residues. Trimming stripped 2 bases from V and 5 bases from J, with 8 bases between. Germline CDR1 reads SEHNR; CDR2 reads FQNEAQ (reference sequence). The CDR3 nucleotides read TGTGCCAGCAGCTTAATCACGGAAGATACGCAGTATTTT. The encoded protein is CASSLITEDTQYF.

This clonotype was detected ten times or more. V usage is TRBV5-5 and J usage is TRBJ1-1; 10 nucleotides align to TRBD1. J was trimmed by 1 base and V by 0 bases; bases with no gene match: 9. This CDR3 spans 18 amino acids. Germline V gene data show CDR1 as SGHKS and CDR2 as YYEKEE (reference sequence). The CDR3 here is CASSLVTGGGFGNTEAFF. For the CDR3, the DNA is TGTGCCAGCAGCTTGGTGACAGGGGGCGGTTTCGGGAACACTGAAGCTTTCTTT.

The sample holds a few counts of this clonotype. The V gene is TRBV6-8, the J gene TRBJ1-2, with D hard to call. The germline V and J ends were trimmed by 4 bases and 4 bases, with 22 bases remaining between them. The germline V gene has CDR1 MNHGY and CDR2 SAAAGT. The CDR3 is made up of 17 amino acids. The CDR3 loop is CASSFATRSRKTYGYTF. The CDR3 DNA reads as TGTGCCAGCAGTTTCGCTACACGCTCTAGAAAGACCTATGGCTACACCTTC.

A word on this clonotype: Mismatch with germline at one junction end may stem from a read error. The chain uses TRBV20-1 and TRBJ2-3; D is possibly TRBD2 (5 bases). The CDR3 runs to 15 residues. Germline CDR1 is DFQATT and CDR2 is SNEGSKA (reference sequence). As DNA, the CDR3 is TGCGGTGCTGTGGGTCACAGCGGTAGCACAGATACGCAGTATTTT. This codes for CGAVGHSGSTDTQYF.

In this sample, this clonotype turned up many times. The chain couples TRBV5-1 to TRBJ2-7; TRBD2 matches 9 bases. V lost 4 bases and J lost 5; bases outside the gene matches: 7. This CDR3 region has 14 residues. The V gene's germline CDR1 is SGHRS and CDR2 YFSETQ. The CDR3 sequence: CASSAGLARNEQYF. Here the CDR3 DNA reads TGCGCCAGCAGCGCGGGACTAGCACGGAACGAGCAGTACTTC. The entire variable domain, with the rest obtained from reference TRBV5-1 and TRBJ2-7, is as follows: KAGVTQTPRYLIKTRGQQVTLSCSPISGHRSVSWYQQTPGQGLQFLFEYFSETQRNKGNFPGRFSGRQFSNSRSEMNVSTLELGDSALYLCASSAGLARNEQYFGPGTRLTVT.

As for this clonotype: It may be a read error: a sequence one base away is much more abundant. The J gene is TRBJ2-2, the V gene TRBV5-1, with a weak D call TRBD2 (5 bases). The CDR3 is made up of 12 amino acids. Germline V gene sequence: CDR1 SGHRS, CDR2 YFSETQ. The CDR3 DNA sequence: TGCGCCAGCAGTAGGGTGGACGGGGAGCTGCTTTTT. This gives the protein CASSRVDGELLF.

The genes are TRBV10-3 and TRBJ2-1, with 8 bases aligning to TRBD2. Unmatched junction bases numbered 4, after V lost 6 bases and J lost 0 bases. Germline V gene data show CDR1 as ENHRY and CDR2 as SYGVKD. The CDR3 has 15 residues. The CDR3 bases are TGTGCCATCAGACCAAGCGGGAGCTCCTACAATGAGCAGTTCTTC. Its protein product is CAIRPSGSSYNEQFF.

This clonotype has ten or more counts. The chain links TRBV6-5 to TRBJ1-2; no clear D gene. The CDR3 sequence is 17 residues long. V lost 4 bases and J 4 bases, leaving 22 bases between the germline ends. Germline CDR1 and CDR2: MNHEY and SVGAGI. The CDR3, as DNA: TGTGCCAGCAGTTGCGGTGCCTCTATGCGAAAGACCTATGGCTACACCTTC. It encodes CASSCGASMRKTYGYTF.

This clonotype appeared many times. No DNA is shown, since the ends of the CDR3 on it are uncertain; the CDR3 is the one TCRdb lists. V usage is TRBV7-5 and J usage is TRBJ1-2. TRBV7-5 is flagged as a pseudogene. With termini counted, the CDR3 has 19 amino acids. The CDR3 loop reads CISVPERDCEVGKTYGYTF.

This clonotype was observed at least ten times. The chain is built from TRBV28 and TRBJ2-1; 9 bases agree with TRBD1. V lost 6 bases, J lost 0 bases, and 12 bases stayed unmatched. The length of the CDR3 is 18 residues. Looked up from germline, CDR1 is MDHEN and CDR2 is SYDVKM. Here the CDR3 DNA reads TGTGCCAGCAGGCTCGGACAGGGGCCTCACAGCTCCTACAATGAGCAGTTCTTC. Protein: CASRLGQGPHSSYNEQFF.

This sequence joins TRBV5-6 and TRBJ2-1; 12 positions agree with TRBD2. There are 16 residues in the CDR3. V was pared by 0 bases and J by 3 bases, with 1 base of the junction left unmatched. CDR1 is SGHDT, CDR2 YYEEEE, per germline. The CDR3 DNA reads as TGTGCCAGCAGCTTGGGGACTAGCGGGAACTACAATGAGCAGTTCTTC. Amino acids: CASSLGTSGNYNEQFF.

Comments on this clonotype: A read error may explain this, as a much larger clone is one base away. The chain couples TRBV6-5 to TRBJ1-2; no definite D call. Germline CDR1 is MNHEY and CDR2 is SVGAGI. This CDR3 is built from 17 residues. CDR3 amino acids: CASSSTLSMRKTYDYTF. The CDR3 region has the DNA TGTGCCAGCAGTAGCACCCTCTCTATGCGAAAGACCTATGACTACACCTTC.

About this clonotype: This may be a read error, as it is one base from a much larger clone. The gene calls are TRBV5-1 and TRBJ1-1, with D possibly matching TRBD1 (6 bases). Trimming stripped 6 bases from V and 0 bases from J, with 12 bases between. Germline V gene lookup returns CDR1 SGHRS and CDR2 YFSETQ. The CDR3 is 14 amino acids. As DNA, the CDR3 is TGCGCCAGCAACCCGGACAGAATGAACACTGAAGCTTTCTTT. Translated: CASNPDRMNTEAFF.

Regarding this clonotype: Given a much more abundant clone one base away, this may be a read error. The CDR3 DNA reads TGTGCCAGCAGCAACCAAGGGACCCAGTACTTC. Translation gives CASSNQGTQYF. This sequence joins TRBV7-7 and TRBJ2-5; no definite D call. Germline V gene lookup returns CDR1 SSHAT and CDR2 FNYEAQ (reference sequence). The CDR3 runs to 11 residues.

In this sample, this clonotype turned up a few times. This chain connects TRBV4-3 to TRBJ1-2; 11 positions agree with TRBD1. The junction had 3 bases not matched to a gene; V was cut back by 3 bases and J by 3 bases. The CDR3 contains 15 residues. In germline, CDR1 is LGHNA, CDR2 YSLEER. The DNA of the CDR3 is TGCGCCAGCAGCCACGCGGGACAGGGGGACTATGGCTACACCTTC. Translated: CASSHAGQGDYGYTF.